The next 32 T cell receptor beta chains were all read from a single sample in a study of blood T cell repertoires in COVID-19. The assay was immunoSEQ multiplex PCR, and TCRdb's table has in-frame clones only and misses some. The sample includes roughly 140,000 clones, more than 75% seen only once; the top ten take about 3.9%. Material: peripheral blood. The receptors come from a man aged 55 to 70 with acute or convalescent COVID-19.

The chain is built from TRBV18 and TRBJ1-1; D might be TRBD1 (5 bases). CDR1 is KGHSH and CDR2 is LQKENI in the germline V gene. V was shortened by 4 bases and J by 2 bases, with 14 bases between the two germline ends. The CDR3 has 15 amino acids. The CDR3 protein is CASSLDPRANTEAFF. The DNA of the CDR3 is TGTGCCAGCTCACTGGATCCCAGGGCAAACACTGAAGCTTTCTTT. The entire variable domain, with the rest obtained from reference TRBV18 and TRBJ1-1, is as follows: NAGVMQNPRHLVRRRGQEARLRCSPMKGHSHVYWYRQLPEEGLKFMVYLQKENIIDESGMPKERFSAEFPKEGPSILRIQQVVRGDSAAYFCASSLDPRANTEAFFGQGTRLTVV.

The rearrangement uses TRBV10-1 and TRBJ1-1; D is perhaps TRBD1 (6 bases). The CDR3 has 14 residues. In germline, CDR1 is WNHNN, CDR2 SYGVQD (reference sequence). V lost 1 base, J lost 4 bases, and 10 bases lay in between. The CDR3 region has the DNA TGCGCCAGCAGTGAGTTACAGGGCGGCACTGAAGCTTTCTTT. Its translation: CASSELQGGTEAFF.

The chain employs TRBV6-5 and TRBJ2-1; 8 bases line up with TRBD2. The junction had 13 bases not matched to a gene; V was cut back by 8 bases and J by 7 bases. The CDR3 totals 15 residues. Germline CDR1 MNHEY, CDR2 SVGAGI. CDR3 amino acids: CASSLGLEAGNEQFF. In DNA form, the CDR3 reads TGTGCCAGCTCTTTGGGACTAGAGGCGGGGAATGAGCAGTTCTTC.

This clone was counted between two and nine times. The gene calls are TRBV19 and TRBJ2-7, with TRBD2 matching over 8 bases. With V trimmed by 5 bases and J by 0 bases, 6 bases remained unmatched. This CDR3 spans 15 amino acids. The germline V gene encodes CDR1 LNHDA and CDR2 SQIVND (reference sequence). The CDR3 loop is CASSALAGSSYEQYF. The DNA of the CDR3 is TGTGCCAGTAGTGCTTTAGCGGGGAGCTCCTACGAGCAGTACTTC.

The CDR3 DNA reads as TGTGCCAGCTCACCTACAGGGGCTGGGTTCAATTCACCCCTCCACTTT. Translating gives CASSPTGAGFNSPLHF. The chain has TRBV18 and TRBJ1-6, with TRBD1 matching over 7 bases. Trimming took 3 bases from V and 7 from J; bases not matched to a gene: 9. This CDR3 has 16 amino acids. Germline V CDR1 and CDR2: KGHSH, LQKENI. Based on the CDR3 plus reference TRBV18 and TRBJ1-6, the full variable domain is NAGVMQNPRHLVRRRGQEARLRCSPMKGHSHVYWYRQLPEEGLKFMVYLQKENIIDESGMPKERFSAEFPKEGPSILRIQQVVRGDSAAYFCASSPTGAGFNSPLHFGNGTRLTVT.

This chain joins TRBV5-1 and TRBJ2-7; 8 bases are a match to TRBD2. Germline assignment: CDR1 SGHRS and CDR2 YFSETQ. The CDR3 covers 17 residues. Unmatched junction bases numbered 16, after V lost 4 bases and J lost 4 bases. The CDR3 sequence: CASSLRGGAGALYEQYF. CDR3 DNA sequence: TGCGCCAGCAGCCTACGGGGGGGAGCGGGAGCTTTGTACGAGCAGTACTTC. The full variable domain, its missing parts supplied by reference TRBV5-1 and TRBJ2-7, is KAGVTQTPRYLIKTRGQQVTLSCSPISGHRSVSWYQQTPGQGLQFLFEYFSETQRNKGNFPGRFSGRQFSNSRSEMNVSTLELGDSALYLCASSLRGGAGALYEQYFGPGTRLTVT.

This chain connects TRBV24-1 to TRBJ2-1; 13 bases are a match to TRBD2. CDR1 and CDR2 from the germline V gene are KGHDR and SFDVKD. This CDR3 is built from 15 residues. The V gene end was trimmed by 1 base and the J gene end by 8 bases; junction bases not matched to a gene: 1. The CDR3 coding sequence is TGTGCCACCAGTGATTTAGGACTAGCGGGAGATGAGCAGTTCTTC. This translates into CATSDLGLAGDEQFF.

A few counts support this clone. The rearrangement links TRBV7-6 to TRBJ2-2, with TRBD1 matching 7 bases. The CDR3 is 16 amino acids. Germline V CDR1 and CDR2: SGHVS, FNYEAQ. Unmatched junction bases numbered 9, after V lost 1 base and J lost 7 bases. The CDR3 bases are TGTGCCAGCAGCTTAGGCTCAATGACAGGGATCGGGGAGCTGTTTTTT. As protein: CASSLGSMTGIGELFF.

The V call is TRBV4-2, the J call TRBJ2-2; the match to TRBD1 covers 7 bases. CDR1 is LGHNA, CDR2 YNFKEQ, per germline. CDR3 length: 15 residues. The trim removed 3 bases at V and 2 bases at J, leaving 3 bases unmatched. The CDR3 DNA is TGTGCCAGCAGCCAGAAGGGGGCAAACACCGGGGAGCTGTTTTTT. This codes for CASSQKGANTGELFF.

This sequence joins TRBV7-6 and TRBJ2-3, with D possibly matching TRBD1 (5 bases). V lost 5 bases and J 4 bases, leaving 13 bases between the germline ends. The CDR3 loop spans 14 amino acids. Looked up from germline, CDR1 is SGHVS and CDR2 is FNYEAQ. The CDR3 region is CASSRTQGADTQYF. The CDR3 nucleotides read TGTGCCAGCAGCAGAACCCAGGGTGCAGATACGCAGTATTTT.

The rearrangement uses TRBV6-5 and TRBJ2-5; D remains ambiguous. CDR1 MNHEY and CDR2 SVGAGI come from the germline V gene. There are 13 residues in the CDR3. With 6 bases removed from V and 2 bases from J, the gap between germline ends came to 10 bases. CDR3 protein: CASSPQIQETQYF. The CDR3 coding sequence is TGTGCCAGCAGCCCCCAGATACAAGAGACCCAGTACTTC.

The DNA for the CDR3 is TGTGCCAGCAGCTTAGGGGTTCTAGCGGGAGAAGATACGCAGTATTTT. Its translation is CASSLGVLAGEDTQYF. This rearrangement joins TRBV11-3 to TRBJ2-3; 10 nucleotides match TRBD2. V lost 1 base, J lost 5 bases, and 6 bases stayed unmatched. From germline, CDR1 is SGHNT and CDR2 YENEEA. The CDR3 runs to 16 residues.

J is TRBJ1-6 and V is TRBV28, with D perhaps TRBD1 (6 bases). This CDR3 spans 13 amino acids. Germline CDR1 and CDR2: MDHEN and SYDVKM. Between the trimmed V and J ends, which lost 5 bases and 8 bases, there was a span of 10 bases. The CDR3 protein is CASSTGIYSPLHF. The CDR3 region has the DNA TGTGCCAGCAGTACAGGGATTTATTCACCCCTCCACTTT. The full variable domain, its missing parts supplied by reference TRBV28 and TRBJ1-6, is DVKVTQSSRYLVKRTGEKVFLECVQDMDHENMFWYRQDPGLGLRLIYFSYDVKMKEKGDIPEGYSVSREKKERFSLILESASTNQTSMYLCASSTGIYSPLHFGNGTRLTVT.

This clone was found a few times. The V call is TRBV3-1 (or the pseudogene TRBV3-2), the J call TRBJ2-3; D possibly corresponds to TRBD2 (6 bases). The germline gives CDR1 LGHDT, CDR2 YNNKEL (reference sequence). The CDR3 sequence is 18 residues long. The V end was cut by 0 bases, the J end by 3 bases, with 19 bases between. CDR3 bases: TGTGCCAGCAGCCAAGATAGATCCGGGGGACCGTGGACAGATACGCAGTATTTT. Translation gives CASSQDRSGGPWTDTQYF.

This clone was counted between two and nine times. The chain recombines TRBV19 with TRBJ2-2; possible D gene TRBD1, 6 bases. V lost 3 bases and J lost 1, with 18 bases in between. The CDR3 extends over 18 amino acids. Germline assignment: CDR1 LNHDA and CDR2 SQIVND (reference sequence). The CDR3 region has the DNA TGTGCCAGTAGTATCCGGACAGACGCGAGGGGGAACACCGGGGAGCTGTTTTTT. Protein product: CASSIRTDARGNTGELFF. Together with reference TRBV19 and TRBJ2-2, the CDR3 gives the full variable domain: DGGITQSPKYLFRKEGQNVTLSCEQNLNHDAMYWYRQDPGQGLRLIYYSQIVNDFQKGDIAEGYSVSREKKESFPLTVTSAQKNPTAFYLCASSIRTDARGNTGELFFGEGSRLTVL.

A single count supports this clone. The chain carries TRBV11-2 and TRBJ2-1, with 9 bases that match TRBD2. The CDR3 loop spans 16 amino acids. CDR1 is SGHAT, CDR2 FQNNGV, per germline. V shed 1 base, J shed 7 bases, and the junction held 8 bases outside the gene matches. The CDR3 DNA reads TGTGCCAGCAGCTTAGTGGCGGGAGGGGTTTGGAATGAGCAGTTCTTC. This codes for CASSLVAGGVWNEQFF.

The rearrangement uses TRBV6-5 and TRBJ2-7; 11 nucleotides match TRBD1. The CDR3 has 14 amino acids. After removal of 6 bases from V and 3 bases from J, the junction contained 4 bases not matched to a gene. In germline, CDR1 is MNHEY, CDR2 SVGAGI. CDR3 in amino acids: CASRPGTGGYEQYF. CDR3 bases: TGTGCCAGCAGGCCCGGGACAGGGGGCTACGAGCAGTACTTC.

The V gene is TRBV7-9, the J gene TRBJ2-7; 12 nucleotides match TRBD2. The trim removed 5 bases at V and 5 bases at J, leaving 4 bases unmatched. The CDR3 has 14 residues. CDR1 is SEHNR and CDR2 is FQNEAQ in the germline V gene (reference sequence). The CDR3 is CASSPSGRAHEQYF. The CDR3 DNA reads TGTGCCAGCAGCCCTAGCGGGAGGGCCCACGAGCAGTACTTC.

In its sample, this clone was seen a few times. The CDR3 bases are TGTGCCAGTAGTATTTCGGACAGGGACTACGAGCAGTACTTC. Translation: CASSISDRDYEQYF. The V gene is TRBV19, the J gene TRBJ2-7; 8 nucleotides agree with TRBD1. Germline V gene lookup returns CDR1 LNHDA and CDR2 SQIVND (reference sequence). The CDR3 totals 14 residues. Unmatched junction bases numbered 4, after V lost 3 bases and J lost 3 bases.

This clone was seen a few times. This chain links TRBV18 with TRBJ1-2, with 9 positions matching TRBD1. V lost 2 bases and J lost 10; bases outside the gene matches: 8. The CDR3 length is 14 residues. Germline V gene data show CDR1 as KGHSH and CDR2 as LQKENI. CDR3 sequence reads: CASSPAGQGFLYTF. Written as DNA, the CDR3 is TGTGCCAGCTCACCAGCGGGACAGGGATTCCTCTACACCTTC.

The chain has TRBV7-9 and TRBJ2-3; 10 nucleotides agree with TRBD2. This CDR3 has 16 residues. V shed 4 bases and J 0 bases; nucleotides not matched to a gene: 4. Germline-derived CDR1 and CDR2 are SEHNR and FQNEAQ (reference sequence). CDR3 loop: CASSSSLAGSTDTQYF. The CDR3 DNA reads TGTGCCAGCAGCTCATCACTAGCGGGGAGCACAGATACGCAGTATTTT. Full variable domain (remainder filled in from reference TRBV7-9 and TRBJ2-3): DTGVSQNPRHKITKRGQNVTFRCDPISEHNRLYWYRQTLGQGPEFLTYFQNEAQLEKSRLLSDRFSAERPKGSFSTLEIQRTEQGDSAMYLCASSSSLAGSTDTQYFGPGTRLTVL.

The chain uses TRBV7-2 and TRBJ2-6; 12 nucleotides align to TRBD2. Per the germline V gene, CDR1 is SGHTA and CDR2 is FQGNSA. The V gene end was trimmed by 2 bases and the J gene end by 1 base; junction bases not matched to a gene: 3. This CDR3 region has 18 residues. The CDR3 loop is CASSLSTSGSSGANVLTF. DNA of the CDR3: TGTGCCAGCAGCTTATCGACTAGCGGGAGTTCTGGGGCCAACGTCCTGACTTTC. Supplemented by reference TRBV7-2 and TRBJ2-6, the full variable domain reads GAGVSQSPSNKVTEKGKDVELRCDPISGHTALYWYRQSLGQGLEFLIYFQGNSAPDKSGLPSDRFSAERTGGSVSTLTIQRTQQEDSAVYLCASSLSTSGSSGANVLTFGAGSRLTVL.

V gene TRBV10-3 combines with J gene TRBJ1-5, with TRBD1 matching 9 bases. J was trimmed by 6 bases and V by 11 bases; bases with no gene match: 8. The germline CDR1 and CDR2 sequences are ENHRY and SYGVKD. The length of the CDR3 is 13 residues. The DNA for the CDR3 is TGTGCCTCCAGACAGGGGGGGGGTCAGCCCCAGCATTTT. Its translation is CASRQGGGQPQHF.

The V and J genes are TRBV7-6 and TRBJ2-3; TRBD2 agrees at 8 bases. CDR1 and CDR2 from the germline V gene are SGHVS and FNYEAQ. Trimming at V came to 0 bases and at J to 4 bases, leaving 6 bases not matched to a gene. This CDR3 comprises 16 residues. CDR3 nucleotide sequence: TGTGCCAGCAGCTTAGCTTCGGGAGGGCCGGCAGATACGCAGTATTTT. Translated: CASSLASGGPADTQYF.

This clone has a handful of counts. The chain combines TRBV18 with TRBJ2-1; 8 bases align to TRBD2. This CDR3 comprises 16 residues. Losses at the gene ends were 0 bases for V and 4 bases for J; bases not matched to a gene: 5. The germline CDR1 and CDR2 sequences are KGHSH and LQKENI. The CDR3 protein is CASSPPSLAGYNEQFF. For the CDR3, the DNA is TGTGCCAGCTCACCACCGTCGTTAGCGGGGTACAATGAGCAGTTCTTC.

The chain joins TRBV9 to TRBJ2-2; 8 bases are shared with TRBD2. CDR1 and CDR2 from the germline V gene are SGDLS and YYNGEE. The ends lost 4 bases at V and 7 bases at J; junction bases unmatched: 3. CDR3 length: 13 amino acids. Here the CDR3 DNA reads TGTGCCAGCAGCTTTACTAGCGGCGGGGAGCTGTTTTTT. Encoded protein: CASSFTSGGELFF.

This clone was counted only a few times. DNA for the CDR3: TGCGCCAGTTTTCAGGGAGCGGGAGGGACTTACAATGAGCAGTTCTTC. Amino acid sequence: CASFQGAGGTYNEQFF. This rearrangement joins TRBV5-1 to TRBJ2-1; TRBD2 agrees at 10 bases. The V gene's germline CDR1 is SGHRS and CDR2 YFSETQ. The V and J ends lost 8 bases and 4 bases, in that order; junction bases with no gene match: 12. This CDR3 is 16 amino acids long.

The rearrangement uses TRBV10-3 and TRBJ1-1, with unresolved D. This CDR3 comprises 13 residues. Germline assignment: CDR1 ENHRY and CDR2 SYGVKD. The germline V and J ends were trimmed by 0 bases and 12 bases, with 14 bases remaining between them. The CDR3 here is CAISESLAGRTFF. CDR3 DNA: TGTGCCATCAGTGAGTCCCTAGCCGGTAGGACTTTCTTT.

The CDR3 here is CASSYSGSYGYTF. DNA of the CDR3: TGTGCCAGCAGTTACAGCGGTTCCTATGGCTACACCTTC. The rearrangement joins TRBV6-5 to TRBJ1-2; D is ambiguous. CDR3 size: 13 residues. Germline loops: CDR1 MNHEY, CDR2 SVGAGI. The V end lost 2 bases, the J end lost 4 bases, and 8 bases lay between the germline ends.

V and J are TRBV7-2 and TRBJ1-5; D remains unclear. Trimming pared 0 bases from V and 6 bases from J, leaving 6 bases between. Germline CDR1 and CDR2: SGHTA and FQGNSA. This CDR3 has 13 residues. The DNA of the CDR3 is TGTGCCAGCAGCTTAGCAGCCGGTCAGCCCCAGCATTTT. Amino acids: CASSLAAGQPQHF.

CDR3 protein: CAWSVTYGYTF. CDR3 nucleotides: TGTGCCTGGAGTGTAACATATGGCTACACCTTC. The chain recombines TRBV30 with TRBJ1-2, with D uncertain. Germline CDR1 reads GTSNPN; CDR2 reads SVGIG (reference sequence). There are 11 residues in the CDR3. Trimming left V 0 bases short and J 5 bases short, with 4 bases between.

The DNA for the CDR3 is TGTGCCAGTACTGCGGTTTATGGCTACACCTTC. This codes for CASTAVYGYTF. The V call is TRBV6-5, the J call TRBJ1-2, with unresolved D. The germline V gene encodes CDR1 MNHEY and CDR2 SVGAGI. Deletions cut 9 bases from V and 5 bases from J, with 10 bases between. The CDR3 has 11 residues.